What follows describes a single TCR beta chain. Its antigen remains unidentified. Within one base of it there is no much larger clone, and no base qualities were kept. Reading from cysteine to phenylalanine, the CDR3 counts 14 amino acids. Only the CDR3 region is kept as DNA, spanning 42 bases read in frame from base 1. CDR1 and CDR2 (SSHAT, FNYEAQ) derive from the germline V gene (reference sequence). TCRbeta CDR3 regions were amplified from genomic DNA by means of the immunoSEQ Assay, a bias-controlled multiplex PCR. The original pipeline was this. Nucleated cell counts per sample were estimated from amplification of reference gene primers within the assay. Sequence reads were collapsed and filtered to measure the absolute abundance of every unique TCRbeta CDR3 rearrangement. Productive Simpson clonality was computed per sample as the square root of Simpson's diversity index over productive rearrangements. The table was pulled from immuneACCESS by TCRdb, which kept in-frame rearrangements only. Such tables lose some clones; where checked, under half of the loss comes from unresolved V genes, and the rest has no known cause. V and J calls and clone size come straight from that table; D and trimming were deduced from the DNA. For this sample the table gives some 300,000 clones, of which approximately 89% were detected only once. 2.5% to 3% of the sample is taken by the ten largest.

Participants in the prospective study were aged roughly 18 to 100 years, lived in about two dozen United States geographic areas, and enrolled through a virtual design. In the prospective study, cohorts were assigned on the basis of participant-reported clinical history obtained from a screening survey and a study questionnaire. Exposed participants had been in contact, within 2 weeks of entering the study, with a person who had a PCR-confirmed or clinician-diagnosed case of COVID-19. Each participant in the prospective study had whole blood, serum and a nasopharyngeal or oropharyngeal swab collected by mobile phlebotomists. Prospective study participants could optionally give additional blood draws and questionnaires over an approximately two-month period. Before DNA extraction, blood samples from the prospective study were shipped at room temperature or frozen. This sample was included in a study of blood T cell repertoires in COVID-19 (TCRdb year 2020). Study-wide context: Samples covering the acute and convalescent phases of COVID-19 were provided by collaborators in the United States, Italy and Spain. The prospective study material was composed of cDNA or gDNA derived from T cells, B-cell-depleted T cells, or PBMCs. The dataset comprised deeply sampled blood TCRbeta repertoires from subjects exposed to, actively infected with, or recovered from COVID-19. The repertoires were released in a freely available public database meant as a resource for research on the immune response to SARS-CoV-2. Samples came from the ongoing ImmuneRACE study (first 160 participants) plus 1,254 subjects from 6 global collaborators. A de-identified subject ID, COVID-19 status, age in years and sex were almost always included in the sample metadata. Where available, HLA class I and class II types were taken from metadata supplied by the sample provider and were not determined by assay-based typing. The research as a whole found: How much clinical and demographic metadata was included differed by source and by participant, and the metadata was provided uncurated.

Sample: PBMCs or T cells enriched from blood (not recorded which). This receptor was obtained from a woman aged 50 to 60 who had been exposed to COVID-19. The chain employs TRBV7-7 and TRBJ2-2; a confident D gene designation cannot be given. The CDR3 in this case is CASSPHSNTGELFF. The DNA sequence is as follows: TGTGCTAGCTCCCCGCACTCGAACACCGGGGAGCTGTTTTTT.